This entry lists 21 T cell receptor beta chains sequenced from one sample in a study of PD-L1 blockade in urothelial cancer. This table comes from immunoSEQ multiplex PCR, and its TCRdb copy is limited to in-frame clones, with some not included. The repertoire consists of about 45,000 clones, with nearly 90% occurring once and the leading ten covering 25%. Time point indicated: pretreatment peripheral blood. Sequenced here: PBMCs, sampled around atezolizumab (anti-PD-L1) treatment. The receptors here all came from a donor at least 40 years old with urothelial cancer.

The J gene is TRBJ2-3, the V gene TRBV11-2; 15 positions match TRBD2. The length of the CDR3 is 16 residues. Germline V gene sequence: CDR1 SGHAT, CDR2 FQNNGV. The junction had 4 bases not matched to a gene; V was cut back by 5 bases and J by 4 bases. CDR3 DNA: TGTGCCAGCAGCCCCGGACTAGCGGGAGGGGCAGATACGCAGTATTTT. This codes for CASSPGLAGGADTQYF.

This rearrangement joins TRBV29-1 to TRBJ2-1; TRBD2 agrees at 9 bases. The CDR3 sequence is 21 residues long. The germline gives CDR1 SQVTM, CDR2 ANQGSEA. V trimming: 8 bases; J trimming: 8 bases; junction bases outside the gene matches: 34. CDR3 in amino acids: CSINKLLQGRSGRPVRHEQFF. The CDR3 nucleotides read TGCAGCATCAACAAGCTATTACAGGGGAGGAGCGGGAGGCCCGTGCGCCATGAGCAGTTCTTC.

The chain recombines TRBV4-2 with TRBJ2-3; the match to TRBD2 covers 11 bases. The trim removed 4 bases at V and 4 bases at J, leaving 13 bases unmatched. The CDR3 is 18 amino acids. Per germline, CDR1 LGHNA and CDR2 YNFKEQ. This CDR3 is CASSPRTSGHVGADTQYF. The CDR3, as DNA: TGTGCCAGCAGCCCGCGGACTAGCGGGCACGTCGGGGCAGATACGCAGTATTTT.

The rearrangement joins TRBV27 to TRBJ2-7; possible D gene TRBD1, 6 bases. The ends were cut back, 7 bases at V and 6 bases at J, with 16 bases in the middle. CDR3 size: 13 residues. Germline CDR1 MNHEY, CDR2 SMNVEV (reference sequence). CDR3 bases: TGTGCCAGCAAACCAACTATAGGGGGCGAGCAGTACTTC. Amino acid sequence: CASKPTIGGEQYF.

The J gene is TRBJ2-1, the V gene TRBV7-3, with D perhaps TRBD2 (6 bases). Germline CDR1 SGHTA, CDR2 FQGTGA. There are 15 residues in the CDR3. The V end lost 5 bases, the J end lost 9 bases, and 20 bases lay between the germline ends. This chain's CDR3 is CASSRTGSPPGEQFF. Written as DNA, the CDR3 is TGTGCCAGCAGCCGTACCGGGAGCCCCCCGGGTGAGCAGTTCTTC.

J is TRBJ2-3 and V is TRBV7-6; the D is unclear. The germline V gene has CDR1 SGHVS and CDR2 FNYEAQ. CDR3 length equals 15 residues. V shed 1 base and J shed 5 bases, with 13 bases lying between them. The CDR3 DNA follows: TGTGCCAGCAGCTTAGAGGCCAGTACGGGAGATACGCAGTATTTT. Its translation: CASSLEASTGDTQYF.

J is TRBJ2-3 and V is TRBV29-1, with a tentative D call TRBD1 (6 bases). CDR1 and CDR2 (germline): SQVTM, ANQGSEA. This CDR3 is 13 amino acids long. The V end was cut by 8 bases, the J end by 3 bases, with 15 bases between. The CDR3 region has the DNA TGCAGCCTGGGGGCCAGCGCGACAGATACGCAGTATTTT. Translation: CSLGASATDTQYF.

The chain has TRBV5-1 and TRBJ2-7, with 7 positions matching TRBD2. Germline V gene lookup returns CDR1 SGHRS and CDR2 YFSETQ. The CDR3 covers 15 residues. Trimming cost V 4 bases and J 1 base; bases outside gene matches: 8. The CDR3 loop is CASSPEGRGSYEQYF. CDR3 coding DNA: TGCGCCAGCAGCCCGGAGGGGAGGGGTTCCTACGAGCAGTACTTC. The variable domain in full, completed from reference TRBV5-1 and TRBJ2-7, reads KAGVTQTPRYLIKTRGQQVTLSCSPISGHRSVSWYQQTPGQGLQFLFEYFSETQRNKGNFPGRFSGRQFSNSRSEMNVSTLELGDSALYLCASSPEGRGSYEQYFGPGTRLTVT.

The rearrangement links TRBV4-3 to TRBJ1-4; the match to TRBD1 covers 10 bases. This CDR3 is built from 13 residues. Germline lookup yields CDR1 LGHNA and CDR2 YSLEER. With 4 bases clipped from V and 8 bases from J, the junction kept 1 base outside the gene matches. The CDR3 sequence is CASSRDRGEKLFF. The CDR3 coding sequence is TGCGCCAGCAGCCGGGACAGGGGAGAAAAACTGTTTTTT.

The chain joins TRBV19 to TRBJ1-5; TRBD1 matches 8 bases. The germline V gene encodes CDR1 LNHDA and CDR2 SQIVND (reference sequence). The CDR3 extends over 15 amino acids. With 6 bases clipped from V and 3 bases from J, the junction kept 7 bases outside the gene matches. The CDR3 DNA reads TGTGCCAGTAGCATATACAGGGGGACCAATCAGCCCCAGCATTTT. It is translated as CASSIYRGTNQPQHF.

The J gene is TRBJ1-1, the V gene TRBV11-2; unclear D gene. The CDR3 extends over 14 amino acids. Germline CDR1 reads SGHAT; CDR2 reads FQNNGV. With 4 bases removed from V and 4 bases from J, the gap between germline ends came to 13 bases. This CDR3 reads CASSSYGRGTEAFF. CDR3 DNA: TGTGCCAGCAGCTCGTATGGGCGGGGCACTGAAGCTTTCTTT.

The V call is TRBV30, the J call TRBJ2-1; 9 bases align to TRBD2. Germline CDR1 GTSNPN, CDR2 SVGIG (reference sequence). Germline trimming cut 3 bases from V and 7 bases from J; bases unmatched to any gene: 10. The length of the CDR3 is 15 residues. The CDR3 region is CAWSPWAGGGNEQFF. CDR3 DNA sequence: TGTGCCTGGAGCCCATGGGCGGGAGGGGGGAATGAGCAGTTCTTC.

J is TRBJ2-1 and V is TRBV7-9, with a possible D match to TRBD2 (6 bases). Trimming left V 3 bases short and J 8 bases short, with 17 bases between. Per germline, CDR1 SEHNR and CDR2 FQNEAQ (reference sequence). This CDR3 comprises 15 residues. The CDR3 is CASSFLGGARHEQFF. CDR3 in DNA: TGTGCCAGCAGCTTCTTGGGGGGAGCTCGCCATGAGCAGTTCTTC.

This clone was observed a handful of times. V and J are TRBV6-6 and TRBJ1-2; D perhaps matches TRBD1 (6 bases). Germline CDR1 and CDR2: MNHNY and SVGAGI (reference sequence). This CDR3 spans 14 amino acids. Trimming removed 6 bases from V and 5 bases from J, with 16 bases in between. The CDR3 sequence is CASSPPGQAYGYTF. The CDR3 bases are TGTGCCAGCAGCCCTCCGGGACAAGCATATGGCTACACCTTC.

This clone was recorded once. This chain links TRBV9 with TRBJ2-5; a possible D gene is TRBD2 (7 bases). V was pared by 3 bases and J by 1 base, with 13 bases between. This CDR3 is built from 15 residues. The germline V gene has CDR1 SGDLS and CDR2 YYNGEE. CDR3 bases: TGTGCCAGCAGCGGGGGGGGCTTTCCCCAAGAGACCCAGTACTTC. Its translation is CASSGGGFPQETQYF.

This clone came up a few times. This rearrangement joins TRBV4-3 to TRBJ2-1; tentatively, D is TRBD2 (6 bases). CDR3 length: 13 residues. CDR1 is LGHNA, CDR2 YSLEER, per germline. The V gene lost 5 bases and the J gene lost 8 bases, with 13 bases spanning the gap. CDR3 loop: CASSFRRGDEQFF. Here the CDR3 DNA reads TGCGCCAGCAGCTTCAGGAGGGGCGATGAGCAGTTCTTC.

The V call is TRBV4-2, the J call TRBJ2-2; a possible D gene is TRBD2 (6 bases). With 7 bases removed from V and 3 bases from J, the gap between germline ends came to 15 bases. The CDR3 loop spans 15 amino acids. The germline CDR1 and CDR2 sequences are LGHNA and YNFKEQ. CDR3 residues: CASNPAGLHTGELFF. In nucleotides, the CDR3 is TGTGCCAGCAACCCGGCGGGACTCCACACCGGGGAGCTGTTTTTT.

CDR3 residues: CASSQDPQGEAFF. The CDR3 DNA follows: TGTGCCAGCAGCCAAGATCCCCAGGGGGAAGCTTTCTTT. The chain couples TRBV14 to TRBJ1-1, with a possible D match to TRBD1 (6 bases). V gave up 0 bases and J gave up 8 bases, with 10 bases separating them. Germline loops: CDR1 SGHDN, CDR2 FVKESK. The CDR3 sequence is 13 residues long. The variable domain in full, completed from reference TRBV14 and TRBJ1-1, reads EAGVTQFPSHSVIEKGQTVTLRCDPISGHDNLYWYRRVMGKEIKFLLHFVKESKQDESGMPNNRFLAERTGGTYSTLKVQPAELEDSGVYFCASSQDPQGEAFFGQGTRLTVV.

V gene TRBV5-1 combines with J gene TRBJ1-2, with 8 bases aligning to TRBD1. Per germline, CDR1 SGHRS and CDR2 YFSETQ. CDR3 size: 17 residues. J lost 4 bases, V lost 5 bases, and 16 bases had no gene match. The CDR3 here is CASSQAPTGGKAYGYTF. In nucleotides, the CDR3 is TGCGCCAGCAGTCAAGCCCCCACAGGGGGAAAGGCCTATGGCTACACCTTC.

The chain is built from TRBV4-1 and TRBJ2-3; 8 bases are shared with TRBD2. Germline CDR1 is MGHRA and CDR2 is YSYEKL. J was trimmed by 8 bases and V by 0 bases; bases with no gene match: 10. CDR3 length: 16 residues. CDR3: CASSQEGLAGSGTQYF. The CDR3 DNA reads TGCGCCAGCAGCCAAGAGGGCCTAGCGGGCAGCGGTACGCAGTATTTT.

This chain joins TRBV5-5 and TRBJ1-2, with TRBD1 matching 7 bases. This CDR3 is 14 amino acids long. The germline V gene encodes CDR1 SGHKS and CDR2 YYEKEE (reference sequence). With 3 bases clipped from V and 8 bases from J, the junction kept 10 bases outside the gene matches. CDR3 sequence reads: CASSSIQGVGGYTF. In DNA, the CDR3 is TGTGCCAGCAGCTCCATCCAGGGGGTTGGCGGCTACACCTTC.